Reported below is one TCR beta chain. V gave up 3 bases and J gave up 0 bases; unmatched junction bases: 13. This CDR3 comprises 19 residues. Per the germline V gene, CDR1 is MDHEN and CDR2 is SYDVKM. These data are taken from a study of blood T cell repertoires in COVID-19. Study background: Samples of COVID-19 (acute and convalescent) were obtained from the United States, Italy and Spain. The cDNA or gDNA used as material had been derived from T cells, B-cell-depleted T cells, or PBMCs.

Authors' analysis steps: Amplification from reference gene primers served as the basis for estimated nucleated cell counts. The assay was immunoSEQ multiplex PCR, and TCRdb's table has in-frame clones only and misses some. V and J calls and clone size follow that table, whereas D and trimming were derived from the DNA. Among around 150,000 clones, around 85% were seen once, and the ten largest hold around 3.2%. The chain links TRBV28 to TRBJ2-3; 9 bases are a match to TRBD1. The TCR comes from a human donor with acute or convalescent COVID-19. The donor label of this sample is uncertain. Sequenced input: peripheral blood. DNA for the CDR3: TGTGCCAGCAGTTTTAGGGGAAAGGGGACAGGGATTAGCACAGATACGCAGTATTTT. Translation gives CASSFRGKGTGISTDTQYF.